Listed here is a single T cell receptor (beta chain). What it recognizes is unknown. In TCRdb, the 5' RACE reads were re-called with MiXCR into one record per CDR3 protein. The data hold about 450,000 distinct CDR3 sequences, with around a quarter observed a single time. The data are from a study of T-cell memory formation after mild COVID-19. Study-wide results and caveats: Still unconfirmed is whether the second-wave clones peaking on day 37 recognized SARS-CoV-2. Detection of some responders pre-infection suggested pre-existing cross-reactive memory T cells participated.

The ends lost 6 bases at V and 3 bases at J; junction bases unmatched: 6. The length of the CDR3 is 14 residues. CDR1 and CDR2 (germline): SGHRS, YFSETQ. The receptor was isolated from an adult woman who had mild COVID-19 (a few samples of this study predate the infection). Cell type and time point are not known. Sequencing was performed on PBMCs or a T cell subset sorted from them (not recorded which). This rearrangement joins TRBV5-1 to TRBJ2-3; TRBD1 matches at 8 bases. The CDR3 is CASTKNRGTDTQYF. The CDR3 bases are TGCGCCAGCACCAAAAACAGGGGGACAGATACGCAGTATTTT.